This T cell receptor (beta chain) was captured in a study of T cells after yellow fever vaccination. Study in general: Preparation of the low-cell-number fractions used SMART-Seq v4 Ultra Low Input.

This CDR3 has 16 residues. Germline V gene lookup returns CDR1 SGHVS and CDR2 FQNEAQ. J gave up 8 bases and V 0 bases, and 7 bases lay outside the gene matches. They built TCR cDNA with 5'RACE template switching, a step that put in a universal primer site and UMIs. From the 5' RACE reads, TCRdb called clonotypes with MiXCR, one entry per CDR3 protein. The data hold roughly 240,000 distinct CDR3 sequences, with over 6.5% observed a single time. The material sequenced was CD4+ T cells sorted from PBMCs, taken on the day of the yellow fever booster vaccination. The chain recombines TRBV7-8 with TRBJ2-1, with 10 bases fitting TRBD2. The TCR originated in a man aged 25-40 years who received the YFV17D yellow fever vaccine. CDR3 loop: CASSLAPSGSRYEQFF. DNA for the CDR3: TGTGCCAGCAGCTTAGCGCCTAGCGGGAGTAGGTATGAGCAGTTCTTC.